Presented here are 25 T cell receptor beta chains from one specimen sequenced in a study of T cell changes during pregnancy in multiple sclerosis. Profiling relied on immunoSEQ multiplex PCR, and the TCRdb table lists in-frame clones only, not all of them. Of 35,000 to 45,000 clones listed, around 90% are singletons. Here the sequenced sample was CD4+ T cells from peripheral blood mononuclear cells, taken in the second trimester of pregnancy. These receptors all come from a female donor in good health, enrolled as a control in a pregnancy study.

The gene calls are TRBV5-1 and TRBJ1-4; 8 bases align to TRBD1. CDR3 length: 16 residues. Germline values: CDR1 SGHRS, CDR2 YFSETQ. V lost 1 base and J lost 4; bases outside the gene matches: 6. The CDR3, as DNA: TGCGCCAGCAGCTTGACCCCGGGACAGGTTAATGAAAAACTGTTTTTT. It is translated as CASSLTPGQVNEKLFF.

The count of this clone is one. This chain uses TRBV4-2 with TRBJ1-1, with D tentatively TRBD1 (5 bases). Trimming cost V 4 bases and J 3 bases, with 15 bases left between them. Germline assignment: CDR1 LGHNA and CDR2 YNFKEQ. The CDR3 runs to 15 residues. For the CDR3, the DNA is TGTGCCAGCAGCCCGATGACAGTTTCGGACACTGAAGCTTTCTTT. This translates into CASSPMTVSDTEAFF.

This chain links TRBV13 with TRBJ1-2; D is perhaps TRBD1 (5 bases). The CDR3 runs 12 residues. Trimming shortened V by 0 bases and J by 8 bases, and 7 bases separated the two germline ends. CDR1 and CDR2 from the germline V gene are PRHDT and FYEKMQ (reference sequence). The CDR3 region is CASSLGGLGYTF. CDR3 sequence (DNA): TGTGCCAGCAGCTTAGGGGGACTCGGCTACACCTTC.

The V call is TRBV21-1, the J call TRBJ2-1; TRBD2 is the table's D call, not checked against the DNA. TRBV21-1 is recorded as a pseudogene. The CDR3 extends over 11 amino acids. The CDR3 sequence: CASSKGGEQFF. Here the CDR3 DNA reads TGTGCCAGCAGCAAGGGGGGTGAGCAGTTCTTC.

J is TRBJ2-5 and V is TRBV19, with D possibly matching TRBD1 (5 bases). Trimming removed 4 bases from V and 2 bases from J, with 14 bases in between. This CDR3 region has 15 residues. Per germline, CDR1 LNHDA and CDR2 SQIVND (reference sequence). For the CDR3, the DNA is TGTGCCAGTAGTACTCCCTTTAGGGGACAAGAGACCCAGTACTTC. This encodes CASSTPFRGQETQYF.

The chain is built from TRBV9 and TRBJ2-3; possibly TRBD1 for D (5 bases). Looked up from germline, CDR1 is SGDLS and CDR2 is YYNGEE. V was pared by 0 bases and J by 6 bases, with 5 bases between. The CDR3 consists of 12 residues. The CDR3 region is CASSVEGDTQYF. DNA of the CDR3: TGTGCCAGCAGCGTAGAGGGGGATACGCAGTATTTT.

V and J are TRBV4-2 and TRBJ1-4; D remains ambiguous. CDR1 LGHNA and CDR2 YNFKEQ come from the germline V gene. The CDR3 extends over 16 amino acids. The ends were cut back, 0 bases at V and 2 bases at J, with 10 bases in the middle. Here the CDR3 DNA reads TGTGCCAGCAGCCAAGACTCGAAGAGGACTAATGAAAAACTGTTTTTT. Residues: CASSQDSKRTNEKLFF.

The CDR3 DNA sequence: TGTGCTAGTGGCCCCGGGAGGGCCACAGATACGCAGTATTTT. Its translation is CASGPGRATDTQYF. The rearrangement uses TRBV12-5 and TRBJ2-3; TRBD2 matches 8 bases. J gave up 2 bases and V 6 bases, and 4 bases lay outside the gene matches. This CDR3 contains 14 residues. From germline, CDR1 is LGHNT and CDR2 FRNRAP.

CDR3 in DNA: TGCAGTGCTAGAGATGTAAATGGCTACACCTTC. Amino acid sequence: CSARDVNGYTF. This sequence joins TRBV20-1 and TRBJ1-2, with D unclear. Germline-derived CDR1 and CDR2 are DFQATT and SNEGSKA (reference sequence). V lost 0 bases and J lost 6, with 5 bases in between. This CDR3 is 11 amino acids long.

The chain is built from TRBV11-1 and TRBJ2-5; TRBD2 matches 11 bases. CDR3 length: 15 amino acids. Germline V gene sequence: CDR1 SGHAT, CDR2 FQDESV (reference sequence). V trimming: 2 bases; J trimming: 5 bases; junction bases outside the gene matches: 4. The CDR3 DNA reads TGTGCCAGCAGCTTACTGAGGACTAGCGGGGAGACCCAGTACTTC. Its translation: CASSLLRTSGETQYF.

This clone was detected only a few times. The chain combines TRBV18 with TRBJ1-4; D is ambiguous. From germline, CDR1 is KGHSH and CDR2 LQKENI. V was clipped by 2 bases and J by 7 bases, with 11 bases between them. This CDR3 has 14 residues. In DNA form, the CDR3 reads TGTGCCAGCTCACCAGACACCGAGGGTGAAAAACTGTTTTTT. It translates to CASSPDTEGEKLFF. The whole variable domain, filled in from reference TRBV18 and TRBJ1-4, reads NAGVMQNPRHLVRRRGQEARLRCSPMKGHSHVYWYRQLPEEGLKFMVYLQKENIIDESGMPKERFSAEFPKEGPSILRIQQVVRGDSAAYFCASSPDTEGEKLFFGSGTQLSVL.

The chain's CDR3 is CASSQLGLAGAETQYF. The DNA of the CDR3 is TGCGCCAGCAGCCAATTGGGACTAGCGGGAGCTGAGACCCAGTACTTC. The chain employs TRBV4-1 and TRBJ2-5; TRBD2 aligns across 14 bases. The germline CDR1 and CDR2 sequences are MGHRA and YSYEKL. This CDR3 is 16 amino acids long. The junction had 4 bases not matched to a gene; V was cut back by 2 bases and J by 5 bases.

The chain carries TRBV7-3 and TRBJ1-2; TRBD1 agrees at 10 bases. Germline assignment: CDR1 SGHTA and CDR2 FQGTGA. Trimming removed 5 bases from V and 8 bases from J; junction bases left unmatched: 8. CDR3 length: 14 amino acids. The CDR3 protein is CASSPDRGREGYTF. The CDR3 bases are TGTGCCAGCAGCCCCGACAGGGGGCGGGAGGGCTACACCTTC.

The chain is built from TRBV4-2 and TRBJ2-3; 14 nucleotides line up with TRBD2. Per the germline V gene, CDR1 is LGHNA and CDR2 is YNFKEQ. V dropped 3 bases and J dropped 8; count of bases not matched to a gene: 7. The CDR3 runs 16 residues. The DNA of the CDR3 is TGTGCCAGCAGCCAGGGAGGGACTAGCGGGAGTGCTACGCAGTATTTT. Its protein product is CASSQGGTSGSATQYF.

V is TRBV5-1 and J is TRBJ2-1; 8 positions match TRBD2. The V gene end was trimmed by 1 base and the J gene end by 6 bases; junction bases not matched to a gene: 15. This CDR3 has 18 amino acids. Germline loops: CDR1 SGHRS, CDR2 YFSETQ. The CDR3 nucleotides are TGCGCCAGCAGCTTGAGGGGCCGGGGAGCGGGAGAGGGCAATGAGCAGTTCTTC. Translated, it gives CASSLRGRGAGEGNEQFF. The whole variable domain, filled in from reference TRBV5-1 and TRBJ2-1, reads KAGVTQTPRYLIKTRGQQVTLSCSPISGHRSVSWYQQTPGQGLQFLFEYFSETQRNKGNFPGRFSGRQFSNSRSEMNVSTLELGDSALYLCASSLRGRGAGEGNEQFFGPGTRLTVL.

The chain couples TRBV27 to TRBJ1-4; D gene uncertain. The CDR3 has 14 amino acids. The V gene lost 7 bases and the J gene lost 1 base, with 10 bases spanning the gap. Germline CDR1 and CDR2: MNHEY and SMNVEV (reference sequence). The CDR3 reads CASTKRGTNEKLFF. CDR3 sequence (DNA): TGTGCCAGCACCAAACGAGGAACTAATGAAAAACTGTTTTTT.

V usage is TRBV6-5 and J usage is TRBJ1-1; TRBD1 matches 7 bases. Germline lookup yields CDR1 MNHEY and CDR2 SVGAGI. The trim removed 4 bases at V and 4 bases at J, leaving 6 bases unmatched. This CDR3 has 14 amino acids. CDR3 DNA sequence: TGTGCCAGCAGTTTTTCAGACAGGGTCACTGAAGCTTTCTTT. It yields the protein CASSFSDRVTEAFF.

The chain combines TRBV11-1 with TRBJ1-1; D is ambiguous. Germline V CDR1 and CDR2: SGHAT, FQDESV (reference sequence). This CDR3 region has 12 residues. V lost 5 bases, J lost 5 bases, and 9 bases lay in between. CDR3: CASSTYLTEAFF. The DNA of the CDR3 is TGTGCCAGCAGCACTTATTTGACTGAAGCTTTCTTT.

The chain combines TRBV21-1 with TRBJ1-5. TRBV21-1 is termed a pseudogene. The CDR3 covers 12 residues. DNA for the CDR3: TGTGCCAGCAGCAAAGAGAGCGGGCCCCAGCATTTT. This sequence encodes CASSKESGPQHF.

This chain links TRBV28 with TRBJ2-7; TRBD1 might be the D (6 bases). Trimming stripped 5 bases from V and 0 bases from J, with 17 bases between. CDR1 is MDHEN and CDR2 is SYDVKM in the germline V gene. The CDR3 contains 16 residues. The CDR3 protein is CASSIHRDLSSYEQYF. The CDR3, as DNA: TGTGCCAGCAGTATACACAGGGATCTCTCCTCCTACGAGCAGTACTTC.

The chain combines TRBV27 with TRBJ1-3; D remains unclear. The V gene's germline CDR1 is MNHEY and CDR2 SMNVEV (reference sequence). This CDR3 contains 12 residues. Trimming shortened V by 10 bases and J by 0 bases, and 7 bases separated the two germline ends. The CDR3 protein is CATRSSGNTIYF. Written as DNA, the CDR3 is TGTGCCACGCGTTCCTCTGGAAACACCATATATTTT.

The V and J genes are TRBV2 and TRBJ1-5; 7 positions agree with TRBD1. Trimming took 6 bases from V and 1 from J; bases not matched to a gene: 3. This CDR3 has 14 residues. CDR1 and CDR2 from the germline V gene are SNHLY and FYNNEI. The CDR3 reads CASSQGVSNQPQHF. Written as DNA, the CDR3 is TGTGCCAGCAGCCAGGGGGTGAGCAATCAGCCCCAGCATTTT.

This chain connects TRBV19 to TRBJ2-6; TRBD1 agrees at 9 bases. Germline-derived CDR1 and CDR2 are LNHDA and SQIVND (reference sequence). J gave up 0 bases and V 7 bases, and 10 bases lay outside the gene matches. The CDR3 contains 18 residues. CDR3 residues: CASTGAGQGYSGANVLTF. In DNA, the CDR3 is TGTGCCAGTACTGGCGCGGGACAGGGATACTCTGGGGCCAACGTCCTGACTTTC.

This clone came up a few times. V gene TRBV7-8 combines with J gene TRBJ1-3, with 8 bases aligning to TRBD1. Germline CDR1 and CDR2: SGHVS and FQNEAQ. V lost 3 bases to trimming and J lost 2 bases; unmatched junction nucleotides: 3. This CDR3 has 15 amino acids. This chain's CDR3 is CASSLVDRAGNTIYF. Written as DNA, the CDR3 is TGTGCCAGCAGCTTGGTGGACAGGGCTGGAAACACCATATATTTT.

The chain is built from TRBV19 and TRBJ1-6; no clear D gene. The CDR3 has 13 residues. Germline V gene lookup returns CDR1 LNHDA and CDR2 SQIVND (reference sequence). V gave up 4 bases and J gave up 10 bases, with 11 bases separating them. The CDR3 DNA reads TGTGCCAGTAGTACAGATTACCTATCACCCCTCCACTTT. This encodes CASSTDYLSPLHF.